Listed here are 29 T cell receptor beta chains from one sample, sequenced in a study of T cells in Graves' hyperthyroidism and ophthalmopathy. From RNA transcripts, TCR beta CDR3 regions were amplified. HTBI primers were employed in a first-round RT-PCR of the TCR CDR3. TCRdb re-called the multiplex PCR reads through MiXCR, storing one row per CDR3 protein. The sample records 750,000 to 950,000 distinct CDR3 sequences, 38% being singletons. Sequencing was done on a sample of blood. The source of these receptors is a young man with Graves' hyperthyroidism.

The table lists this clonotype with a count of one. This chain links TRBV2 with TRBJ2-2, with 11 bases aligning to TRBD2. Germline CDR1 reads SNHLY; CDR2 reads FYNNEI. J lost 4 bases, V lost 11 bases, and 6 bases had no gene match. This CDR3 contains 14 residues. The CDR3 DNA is TGTGCCGGCTGGGGGACTAGCGGCACCGGGGAGCTGTTTTTT. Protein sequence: CAGWGTSGTGELFF. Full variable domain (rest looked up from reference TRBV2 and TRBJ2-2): EPEVTQTPSHQVTQMGQEVILRCVPISNHLYFYWYRQILGQKVEFLVSFYNNEISEKSEIFDDQFSVERPDGSNFTLKIRSTKLEDSAMYFCAGWGTSGTGELFFGEGSRLTVL.

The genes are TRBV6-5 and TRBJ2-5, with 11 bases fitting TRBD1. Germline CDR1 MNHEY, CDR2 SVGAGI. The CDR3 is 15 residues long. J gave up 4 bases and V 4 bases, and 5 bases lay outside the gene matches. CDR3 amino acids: CASSLDRGRGETQYF. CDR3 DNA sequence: TGTGCCAGCAGTTTGGACAGGGGGCGAGGAGAGACCCAGTACTTC.

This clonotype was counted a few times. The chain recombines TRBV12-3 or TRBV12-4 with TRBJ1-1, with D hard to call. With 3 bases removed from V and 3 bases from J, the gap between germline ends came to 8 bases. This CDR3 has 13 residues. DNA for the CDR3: TGTGCCAGCAGTTTCTTACGGGACACTGAAGCTTTCTTT. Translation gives CASSFLRDTEAFF.

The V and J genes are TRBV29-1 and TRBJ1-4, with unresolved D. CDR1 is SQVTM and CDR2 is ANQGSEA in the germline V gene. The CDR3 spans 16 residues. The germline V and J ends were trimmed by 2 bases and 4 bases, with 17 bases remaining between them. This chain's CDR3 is CSVERNQEGFNEKLFF. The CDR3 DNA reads TGCAGCGTTGAAAGAAACCAAGAAGGGTTTAATGAAAAACTGTTTTTT.

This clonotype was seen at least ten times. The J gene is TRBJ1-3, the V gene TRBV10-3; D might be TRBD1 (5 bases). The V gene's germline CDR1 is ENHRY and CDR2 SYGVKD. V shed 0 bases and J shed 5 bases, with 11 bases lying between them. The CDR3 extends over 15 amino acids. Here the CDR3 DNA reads TGTGCCATCAGTGAGTCGGGACTCCGTAGAAACACCATATATTTT. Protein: CAISESGLRRNTIYF.

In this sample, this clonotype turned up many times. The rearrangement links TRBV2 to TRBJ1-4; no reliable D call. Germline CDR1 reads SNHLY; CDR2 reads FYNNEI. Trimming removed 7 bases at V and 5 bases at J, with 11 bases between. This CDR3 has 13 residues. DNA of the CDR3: TGTGCCAGCAATAACAAAGAAAATGAAAAACTGTTTTTT. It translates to CASNNKENEKLFF.

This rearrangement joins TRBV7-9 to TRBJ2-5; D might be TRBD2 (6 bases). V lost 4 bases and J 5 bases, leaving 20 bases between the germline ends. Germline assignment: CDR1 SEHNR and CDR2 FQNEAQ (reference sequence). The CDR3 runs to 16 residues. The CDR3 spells CASSSPRTSRGETQYF. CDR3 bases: TGTGCCAGCAGCTCGCCGCGAACATCTCGGGGGGAGACCCAGTACTTC.

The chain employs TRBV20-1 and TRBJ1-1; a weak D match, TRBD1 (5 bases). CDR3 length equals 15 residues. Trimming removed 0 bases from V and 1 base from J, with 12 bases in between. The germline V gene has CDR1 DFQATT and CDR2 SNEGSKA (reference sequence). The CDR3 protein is CSARDFGGTNTEAFF. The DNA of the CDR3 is TGCAGTGCTAGAGATTTCGGAGGGACGAACACTGAAGCTTTCTTT.

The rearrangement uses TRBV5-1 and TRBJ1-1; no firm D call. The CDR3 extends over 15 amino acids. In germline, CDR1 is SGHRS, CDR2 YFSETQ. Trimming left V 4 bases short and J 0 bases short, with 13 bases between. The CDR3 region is CASSLATAMNTEAFF. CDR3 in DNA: TGCGCCAGCAGCCTAGCGACGGCTATGAACACTGAAGCTTTCTTT.

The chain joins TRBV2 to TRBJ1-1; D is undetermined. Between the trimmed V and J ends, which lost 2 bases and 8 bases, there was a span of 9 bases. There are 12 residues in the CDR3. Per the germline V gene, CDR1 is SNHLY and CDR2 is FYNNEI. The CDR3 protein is CASSEWVVEAFF. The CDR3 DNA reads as TGTGCCAGCAGTGAATGGGTAGTCGAAGCTTTCTTT.

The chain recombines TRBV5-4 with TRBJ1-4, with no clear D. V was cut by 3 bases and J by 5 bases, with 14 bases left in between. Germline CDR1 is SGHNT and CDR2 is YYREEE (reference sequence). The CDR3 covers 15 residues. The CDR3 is CASSSSGSRNEKLFF. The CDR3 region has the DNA TGTGCCAGCAGCTCTTCCGGGTCCCGAAATGAAAAACTGTTTTTT.

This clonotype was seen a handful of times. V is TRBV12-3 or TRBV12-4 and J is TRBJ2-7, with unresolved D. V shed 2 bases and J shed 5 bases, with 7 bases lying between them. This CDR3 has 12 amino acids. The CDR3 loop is CASSLTRNEQYF. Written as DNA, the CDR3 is TGTGCCAGCAGTTTAACCAGGAACGAGCAGTACTTC.

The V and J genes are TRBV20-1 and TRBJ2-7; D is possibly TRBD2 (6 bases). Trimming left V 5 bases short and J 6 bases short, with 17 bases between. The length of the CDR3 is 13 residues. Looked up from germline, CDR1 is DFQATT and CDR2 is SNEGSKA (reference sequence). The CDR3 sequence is CSAQPPGGVEQYF. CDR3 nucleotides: TGCAGTGCTCAGCCCCCGGGCGGGGTCGAGCAGTACTTC.

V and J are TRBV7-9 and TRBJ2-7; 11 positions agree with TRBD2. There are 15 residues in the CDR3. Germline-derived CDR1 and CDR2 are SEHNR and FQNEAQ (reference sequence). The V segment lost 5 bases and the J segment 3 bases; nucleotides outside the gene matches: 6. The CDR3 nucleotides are TGTGCCAGCAGCCCCACTAGCGGGGGCGACTACGAGCAGTACTTC. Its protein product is CASSPTSGGDYEQYF.

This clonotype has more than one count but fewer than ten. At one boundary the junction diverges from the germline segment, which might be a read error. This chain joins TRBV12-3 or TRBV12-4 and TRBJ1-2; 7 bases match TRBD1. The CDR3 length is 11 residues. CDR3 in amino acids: CASSLGQGDAF. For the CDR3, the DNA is TGTGCCAGCAGTTTAGGGCAGGGGGATGCCTTC.

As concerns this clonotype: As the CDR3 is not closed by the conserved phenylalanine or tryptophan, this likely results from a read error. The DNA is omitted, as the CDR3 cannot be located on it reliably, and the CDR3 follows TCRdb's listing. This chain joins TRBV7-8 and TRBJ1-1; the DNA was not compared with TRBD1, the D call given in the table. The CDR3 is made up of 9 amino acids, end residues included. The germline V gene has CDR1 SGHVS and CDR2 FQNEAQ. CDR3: CASSLTAGS.

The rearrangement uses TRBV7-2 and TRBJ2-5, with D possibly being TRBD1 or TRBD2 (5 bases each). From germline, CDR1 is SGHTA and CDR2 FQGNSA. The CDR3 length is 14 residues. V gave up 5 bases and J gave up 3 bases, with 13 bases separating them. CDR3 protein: CASSDRDGKETQYF. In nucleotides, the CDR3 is TGTGCCAGCAGCGACCGGGACGGGAAAGAGACCCAGTACTTC.

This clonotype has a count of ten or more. The CDR3 reads CSVSRNNEAFF. The CDR3 coding sequence is TGCAGCGTCTCACGGAATAATGAAGCTTTCTTT. V gene TRBV29-1 combines with J gene TRBJ1-1; D call uncertain. CDR3 length: 11 residues. V was shortened by 6 bases and J by 7 bases, with 12 bases between the two germline ends. CDR1 is SQVTM, CDR2 ANQGSEA, per germline.

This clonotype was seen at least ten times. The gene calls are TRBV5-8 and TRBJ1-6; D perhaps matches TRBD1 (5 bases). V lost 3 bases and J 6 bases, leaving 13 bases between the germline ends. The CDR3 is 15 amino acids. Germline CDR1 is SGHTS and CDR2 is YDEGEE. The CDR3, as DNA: TGTGCCAGCAGCTCAGGGCAGGACCTTAATTCACCCCTCCACTTT. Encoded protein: CASSSGQDLNSPLHF.

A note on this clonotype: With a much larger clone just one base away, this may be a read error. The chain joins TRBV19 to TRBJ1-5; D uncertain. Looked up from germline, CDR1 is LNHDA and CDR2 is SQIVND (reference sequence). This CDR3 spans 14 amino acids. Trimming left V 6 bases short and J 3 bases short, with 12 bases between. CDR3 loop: CASSRWVNNQPQHF. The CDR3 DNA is TGTGCCAGTAGCAGATGGGTTAACAATCAGCCCCAGCATTTT.

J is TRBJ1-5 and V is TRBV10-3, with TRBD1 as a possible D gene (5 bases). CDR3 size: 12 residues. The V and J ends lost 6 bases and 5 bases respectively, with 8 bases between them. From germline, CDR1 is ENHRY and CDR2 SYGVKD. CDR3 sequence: CAISAGDQPQHF. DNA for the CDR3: TGTGCCATCAGCGCGGGGGATCAGCCCCAGCATTTT.

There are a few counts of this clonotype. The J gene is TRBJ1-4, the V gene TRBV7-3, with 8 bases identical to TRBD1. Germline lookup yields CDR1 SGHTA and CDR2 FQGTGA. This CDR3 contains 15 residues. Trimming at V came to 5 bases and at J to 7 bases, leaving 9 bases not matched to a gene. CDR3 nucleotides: TGTGCCAGCAGCCAAGTTCAGGACAGGGCTGAAAAACTGTTTTTT. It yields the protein CASSQVQDRAEKLFF.

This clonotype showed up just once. In DNA, the CDR3 is TGCGCCAGCAGCCGAGCGGGGCTAGCGGTAGAGACCCAGTACTTC. It codes for CASSRAGLAVETQYF. The V gene is TRBV4-1, the J gene TRBJ2-5; TRBD2 agrees at 7 bases. Trimming took 4 bases from V and 4 from J; bases not matched to a gene: 9. In germline, CDR1 is MGHRA, CDR2 YSYEKL. CDR3 size: 15 residues.

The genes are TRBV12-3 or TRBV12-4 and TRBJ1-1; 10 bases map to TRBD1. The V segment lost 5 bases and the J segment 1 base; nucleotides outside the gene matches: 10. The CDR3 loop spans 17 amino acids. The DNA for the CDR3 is TGTGCCAGCAGTGATTCCGGGACAGGGGTCCGGAACACTGAAGCTTTCTTT. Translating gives CASSDSGTGVRNTEAFF.

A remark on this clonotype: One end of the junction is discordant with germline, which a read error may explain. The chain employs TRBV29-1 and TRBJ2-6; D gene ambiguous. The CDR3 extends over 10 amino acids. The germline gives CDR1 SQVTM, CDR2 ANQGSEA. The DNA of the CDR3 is TGCAGCTTCTGGGCGAACGTCCTGACTTTC. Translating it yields CSFWANVLTF. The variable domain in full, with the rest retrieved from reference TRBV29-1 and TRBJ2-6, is SAVISQKPSRDICQRGTSLTIQCQVDSQVTMMFWYRQQPGQSLTLIATANQGSEATYESGFVIDKFPISRPNLTFSTLTVSNMSPEDSSIYLCSFWANVLTFGAGSRLTVL.

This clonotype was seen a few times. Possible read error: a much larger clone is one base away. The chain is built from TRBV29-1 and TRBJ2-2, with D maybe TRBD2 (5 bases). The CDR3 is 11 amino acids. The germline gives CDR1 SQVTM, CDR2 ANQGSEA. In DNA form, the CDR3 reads TGCAGCGTCACAAACACCGGGGAGCTGCTTTTT. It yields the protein CSVTNTGELLF.

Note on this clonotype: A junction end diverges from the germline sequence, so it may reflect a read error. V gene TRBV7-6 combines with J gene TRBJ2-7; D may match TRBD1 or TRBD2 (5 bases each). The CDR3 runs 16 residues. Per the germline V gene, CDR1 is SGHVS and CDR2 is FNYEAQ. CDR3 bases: TGCGCCAGCAGCCCATCTCCCCGGGACGCGTACTACGAGCAGTACTTC. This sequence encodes CASSPSPRDAYYEQYF.

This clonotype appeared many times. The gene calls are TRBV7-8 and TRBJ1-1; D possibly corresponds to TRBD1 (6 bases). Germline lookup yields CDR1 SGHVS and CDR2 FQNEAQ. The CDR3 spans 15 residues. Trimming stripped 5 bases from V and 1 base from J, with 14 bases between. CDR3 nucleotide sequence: TGTGCCAGCAGCCATTCGTTGACAGGGAACACTGAAGCTTTCTTT. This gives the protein CASSHSLTGNTEAFF.

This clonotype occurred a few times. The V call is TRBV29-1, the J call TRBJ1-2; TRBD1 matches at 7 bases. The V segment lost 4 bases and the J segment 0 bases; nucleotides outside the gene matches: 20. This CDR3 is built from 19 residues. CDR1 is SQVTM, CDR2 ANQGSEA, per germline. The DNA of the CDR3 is TGCAGCGTTGCGGTCTTTCACAGGGGAAGCTCCGCAACTAACTATGGCTACACCTTC. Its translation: CSVAVFHRGSSATNYGYTF.